This T cell receptor beta chain was retrieved from a study of cytomegalovirus exposure and HLA in healthy donors. General study points: With later analysis, a missense DCLRE1C variant became linked to TCR beta V- and J-gene trimming. Rare TCR sequences dominated, though some public TCRs recurred in many donors.

The PCR used 60 Vbeta and 13 Jbeta primers. Assay used: immunoSEQ multiplex PCR; TCRdb lists only in-frame clones, some missing. This table holds some 220,000 clones, around four fifths found once. Germline V gene sequence: CDR1 MGHDK, CDR2 SYGVNS. Trimming cost V 2 bases and J 3 bases, with 8 bases left between them. CDR3 length: 14 residues. Concerning this clone: The antigen is not known.

The receptor comes from a woman in her sixties or seventies in good health and CMV-seropositive. The chain recombines TRBV25-1 with TRBJ1-5; tentative D call: TRBD1 (5 bases). The sequenced sample was PBMCs. Written as DNA, the CDR3 is TGTGCCAGCAGTGAAGCGGGACTCAATCAGCCCCAGCATTTT. Protein sequence: CASSEAGLNQPQHF. Full variable domain (outside the CDR3, taken from reference TRBV25-1 and TRBJ1-5): EADIYQTPRYLVIGTGKKITLECSQTMGHDKMYWYQQDPGMELHLIHYSYGVNSTEKGDLSSESTVSRIRTEHFPLTLESARPSHTSQYLCASSEAGLNQPQHFGDGTRLSIL.